This T cell receptor (beta chain) was captured by sequencing in a study of blood T cell repertoires in COVID-19 (dated by TCRdb to the early 2020s). About the full investigation: Samples from collaborators originated in the United States, Italy and Spain and spanned both the acute and convalescent phases of COVID-19. The repertoires were released in a freely available public database intended as a resource for research on the immune response to SARS-CoV-2. The prospective study material was composed of cDNA or gDNA derived from T cells, B-cell-depleted T cells, or PBMCs. The dataset comprised deeply sampled blood TCRbeta repertoires from subjects exposed to, actively infected with, or recovered from COVID-19. The sample metadata nearly always contained a de-identified subject ID, COVID-19 status, age in years and sex. The samples were drawn from two sources: the first 160 participants of the ongoing ImmuneRACE study, and 950 to 1,500 subjects contributed by 6 global collaborators. Where available, HLA class I and class II types were obtained from metadata supplied by the sample provider rather than from assay-based typing. Overall study outcomes, separate from this receptor: Clinical and demographic metadata were provided uncurated, with the amount varying by source and participant.

About this clone itself: The antigen this receptor binds is unknown. Base qualities are not at hand, and no much larger clone is one base apart.

TCRbeta CDR3 regions were amplified from genomic DNA by means of the immunoSEQ Assay, a bias-controlled multiplex PCR. From the authors' description of their analysis: The number of nucleated cells in each sample was estimated from the amplification of reference gene primers within the assay. Sequence reads were collapsed and filtered to measure the absolute abundance of every unique TCRbeta CDR3 rearrangement. For each sample, productive Simpson clonality was calculated as the square root of Simpson's diversity index across productive rearrangements. Sourced from immuneACCESS, this table was stored by TCRdb with only in-frame sequences that have V and J called. A share of the clones is absent; for the studies checked, an unresolved V gene accounts for under half, and the remainder has no known explanation. The DNA gave D and trimming, while V, J and clone size come from that table. The sample profile shows fewer than 450,000 clones; 70% to 90% of them were found once. In total, the top ten clones hold over 10% of the sample.

V is trimmed back by 4 bases and J by 4 bases, and the junction contains 5 bases that no gene match accounts for. The CDR3 measures 15 amino acids from cysteine to phenylalanine. Left in the record is the CDR3 DNA by itself, 45 bases read in frame from the first base. Taken from the germline V gene, the CDR1 and CDR2 loops are SGHTA and FQGNSA. One collaborating source in Seattle enrolled patients during active infection and followed them longitudinally through the course of disease. Each collaborating institution followed its own protocols to collect whole blood in K2EDTA tubes. For TCRbeta analysis, collaborators shipped samples as frozen whole blood, isolated PBMCs, or DNA extracted from either of those sample types.

This clonotype was obtained from a woman between 50 and 59 years old with COVID-19, enrolled during active disease. The sequenced sample was peripheral blood. The chain couples TRBV7-2 to TRBJ2-1; TRBD2 lines up with 9 middle nucleotides. The nucleotides read TGTGCCAGCAGCTCCACTAGCGGGCCGTACAATGAGCAGTTCTTC. Its protein product is CASSSTSGPYNEQFF.